This passage covers 29 T cell receptor beta chains from one sample sequenced in a study of T cell responses to AZD1222 COVID-19 vaccine (dated by TCRdb to about 2021). Interpreted using the paper, the time point label stands for: baseline before first vaccination. To prepare the library, the immunoSEQ multiplex PCR assay was applied. TCRdb retrieved this table from immuneACCESS and kept in-frame rearrangements only. Not all clones are present; in checked studies, unresolved V genes account for under half, and no reason is known for the remainder. This sample lists fewer than 150,000 clones; approximately 90% were detected once. The ten top clones hold roughly 3.2% of the sample. The source was peripheral blood, collected on day 0 of AZD1222 vaccination. The origin of the receptors is an adult in good health.

This clone was found many times. V and J are TRBV27 and TRBJ1-6, with a possible D match to TRBD1 (6 bases). Trimming removed 8 bases from V and 8 bases from J, with 19 bases in between. There are 15 residues in the CDR3. Germline V gene sequence: CDR1 MNHEY, CDR2 SMNVEV (reference sequence). In DNA, the CDR3 is TGTGCCAGCGGCAGTTCAGGGGATGGGTATTCACCCCTCCACTTT. Its protein is CASGSSGDGYSPLHF.

This chain joins TRBV6-1 and TRBJ2-7; TRBD2 agrees at 9 bases. V shed 2 bases and J 4 bases; nucleotides not matched to a gene: 3. Germline-derived CDR1 and CDR2 are MNHNS and SASEGT. The CDR3 spans 14 residues. The chain's CDR3 is CASSEMRGGYEQYF. The CDR3 DNA follows: TGTGCCAGCAGTGAAATGCGGGGGGGTTACGAGCAGTACTTC.

The chain has TRBV13 and TRBJ1-1, with D perhaps TRBD1 (6 bases). This CDR3 spans 13 amino acids. Germline CDR1 is PRHDT and CDR2 is FYEKMQ (reference sequence). The ends were cut back, 2 bases at V and 3 bases at J, with 7 bases in the middle. The CDR3 region is CASSLNRDTEAFF. The CDR3 region has the DNA TGTGCCAGCAGCTTAAACAGGGACACTGAAGCTTTCTTT.

The chain is built from TRBV4-3 and TRBJ2-7; no clear D gene. Per the germline V gene, CDR1 is LGHNA and CDR2 is YSLEER. This CDR3 has 15 residues. Trimming stripped 0 bases from V and 6 bases from J, with 15 bases between. CDR3 coding DNA: TGCGCCAGCAGCCAAGACTCAGGAAGTCTGAGCGAGCAGTACTTC. Its translation: CASSQDSGSLSEQYF.

This chain links TRBV6-5 with TRBJ2-1; no clear D. Per germline, CDR1 MNHEY and CDR2 SVGAGI. The V and J ends lost 5 bases and 5 bases respectively, with 4 bases between them. The CDR3 covers 11 residues. The CDR3 coding sequence is TGTGCCAGCAGTAGGGACAATGAGCAGTTCTTC. Amino acid sequence: CASSRDNEQFF.

The chain has TRBV19 and TRBJ2-7, with 14 bases that match TRBD2. The trim removed 5 bases at V and 0 bases at J, leaving 3 bases unmatched. The CDR3 extends over 16 amino acids. CDR1 and CDR2 (germline): LNHDA, SQIVND (reference sequence). CDR3 sequence: CASSAGLAGGSYEQYF. CDR3 coding DNA: TGTGCCAGTAGTGCAGGACTAGCGGGAGGCTCCTACGAGCAGTACTTC.

The rearrangement links TRBV27 to TRBJ2-3, with 8 bases aligning to TRBD2. CDR1 is MNHEY, CDR2 SMNVEV, per germline (reference sequence). The CDR3 covers 15 residues. V was pared by 2 bases and J by 6 bases, with 7 bases of the junction left unmatched. The CDR3, as DNA: TGTGCCAGCAGTTTAGCCGGGGGGGCCTTCGATACGCAGTATTTT. Translation gives CASSLAGGAFDTQYF.

This clone was picked up a small number of times. The gene calls are TRBV4-2 and TRBJ1-2; weak D call: TRBD1 (5 bases). This CDR3 has 16 residues. CDR1 is LGHNA and CDR2 is YNFKEQ in the germline V gene. V gave up 0 bases and J gave up 5 bases, with 16 bases separating them. The CDR3 sequence is CASSQDAGQVRYGYTF. The DNA for the CDR3 is TGTGCCAGCAGCCAAGATGCGGGGCAAGTTAGGTATGGCTACACCTTC.

The V call is TRBV18, the J call TRBJ2-2; D remains unclear. CDR3 length: 14 amino acids. The germline CDR1 and CDR2 sequences are KGHSH and LQKENI. V lost 6 bases and J lost 0, with 8 bases in between. CDR3 residues: CASSPATNTGELFF. Written as DNA, the CDR3 is TGTGCCAGCTCCCCCGCCACGAACACCGGGGAGCTGTTTTTT.

The chain joins TRBV28 to TRBJ1-3; the D is unclear. This CDR3 is built from 16 residues. Trimming pared 11 bases from V and 4 bases from J, leaving 24 bases between. Germline CDR1 and CDR2: MDHEN and SYDVKM. The CDR3 nucleotides read TGTGCCCTCGGGTCGGCGGGATCGGGGAGGGGAAACACCATATATTTT. This translates into CALGSAGSGRGNTIYF.

The CDR3 here is CASSQDPGLAGATGELFF. CDR3 nucleotide sequence: TGCGCCAGCAGCCAAGATCCGGGGCTAGCGGGAGCAACCGGGGAGCTGTTTTTT. The chain joins TRBV4-3 to TRBJ2-2; 10 positions match TRBD2. The CDR3 consists of 18 residues. CDR1 is LGHNA and CDR2 is YSLEER in the germline V gene. V trimming: 0 bases; J trimming: 5 bases; junction bases outside the gene matches: 9.

The chain is built from TRBV7-9 and TRBJ2-1, with 11 bases lining up with TRBD2. Per germline, CDR1 SEHNR and CDR2 FQNEAQ (reference sequence). V gave up 4 bases and J gave up 7 bases; unmatched junction bases: 6. The CDR3 covers 15 residues. In nucleotides, the CDR3 is TGTGCCAGCAGCTCCGTAGCGGGAGGGGCTAATGAGCAGTTCTTC. This gives the protein CASSSVAGGANEQFF.

The rearrangement joins TRBV6-6 to TRBJ1-2; a weak D match, TRBD1 (6 bases). Trimming pared 2 bases from V and 1 base from J, leaving 14 bases between. CDR1 MNHNY and CDR2 SVGAGI come from the germline V gene (reference sequence). The CDR3 runs to 16 residues. The CDR3 bases are TGTGCCAGCAGTTACGGGACACGTGCGCTTAACTATGGCTACACCTTC. This encodes CASSYGTRALNYGYTF.

V and J are TRBV23-1 and TRBJ1-2; 8 bases agree with TRBD1. TRBV23-1 is an ORF, with its function uncertain. The CDR3 consists of 15 residues. The J segment lost 6 bases and the V segment lost 5 bases, leaving 11 bases of the junction unmatched. Here the CDR3 DNA reads TGCGCCAGCAGTAAGGCCCCGACAGGGGAAGATGGCTACACCTTC. It specifies CASSKAPTGEDGYTF.

The gene calls are TRBV5-4 and TRBJ1-4; D is undetermined. Germline assignment: CDR1 SGHNT and CDR2 YYREEE (reference sequence). V lost 3 bases and J lost 6, with 6 bases in between. CDR3 length equals 12 residues. The chain's CDR3 is CASSSPHEKLFF. For the CDR3, the DNA is TGTGCCAGCAGCTCCCCTCATGAAAAACTGTTTTTT.

The chain has TRBV4-3 and TRBJ2-5, with 11 bases identical to TRBD2. Germline V gene sequence: CDR1 LGHNA, CDR2 YSLEER. The V gene end was trimmed by 0 bases and the J gene end by 5 bases; junction bases not matched to a gene: 8. This CDR3 has 17 amino acids. CDR3 nucleotide sequence: TGCGCCAGCAGCCAAGATCAGTGGTTAGCGGGAGGGGAGACCCAGTACTTC. Its translation: CASSQDQWLAGGETQYF.

The chain recombines TRBV5-4 with TRBJ2-3; 7 bases are a match to TRBD1. V shed 4 bases and J 7 bases; nucleotides not matched to a gene: 12. The V gene's germline CDR1 is SGHNT and CDR2 YYREEE (reference sequence). The CDR3 loop spans 15 amino acids. The CDR3 region has the DNA TGTGCCAGCAGCCCAGGGACAGCCACTCCCAATACGCAGTATTTT. Translating gives CASSPGTATPNTQYF.

The chain combines TRBV11-2 with TRBJ1-2; unclear D gene. This CDR3 region has 13 residues. Trimming pared 2 bases from V and 10 bases from J, leaving 14 bases between. Germline V gene sequence: CDR1 SGHAT, CDR2 FQNNGV. Here the CDR3 DNA reads TGTGCCAGCAGCTTATCAGGAGCAGCCTTCTACACCTTC. Translation: CASSLSGAAFYTF.

This clone was counted once. The chain combines TRBV5-4 with TRBJ1-6; no clear D. Germline values: CDR1 SGHNT, CDR2 YYREEE (reference sequence). V gave up 5 bases and J gave up 8 bases, with 8 bases separating them. This CDR3 region has 12 residues. The CDR3 nucleotides are TGTGCCAGCAGAAGAGCTGATTCACCCCTCCACTTT. It encodes CASRRADSPLHF.

The V and J genes are TRBV6-4 and TRBJ2-1, with TRBD2 as a possible D gene (6 bases). Germline-derived CDR1 and CDR2 are MRHNA and SNTAGT. The CDR3 consists of 16 residues. With 7 bases removed from V and 3 bases from J, the gap between germline ends came to 19 bases. CDR3 sequence (DNA): TGTGCCAGCACCCCATTCGGCGGGGAGAGCTACAATGAGCAGTTCTTC. Encoded protein: CASTPFGGESYNEQFF.

The chain joins TRBV6-2 or TRBV6-3 to TRBJ2-5; D call uncertain. Germline V gives CDR1 MNHEY, CDR2 SVGEGT. V lost 3 bases and J lost 1, with 12 bases in between. The CDR3 totals 15 residues. CDR3 bases: TGTGCCAGCAGTTATGAAGCAAATGCCCAAGAGACCCAGTACTTC. Protein sequence: CASSYEANAQETQYF.

The chain employs TRBV11-3 and TRBJ2-7; weak D call: TRBD1 (6 bases). V lost 4 bases, J lost 0 bases, and 13 bases lay in between. This CDR3 is 15 amino acids long. Germline V lookup: CDR1 SGHNT, CDR2 YENEEA. The CDR3 region has the DNA TGTGCCAGCAGCTCAGGGGAGTCTACCTCCTACGAGCAGTACTTC. Translated: CASSSGESTSYEQYF.

The V call is TRBV6-5, the J call TRBJ1-3, with a weak D call TRBD1 (5 bases). The CDR3 length is 13 residues. CDR1 and CDR2 from the germline V gene are MNHEY and SVGAGI. Trimming removed 6 bases from V and 3 bases from J, with 9 bases in between. The CDR3 nucleotides read TGTGCCAGCAGCTCAGGGAGTGGAAACACCATATATTTT. It translates to CASSSGSGNTIYF.

The rearrangement links TRBV27 to TRBJ1-1; D may be TRBD1 (5 bases). V lost 1 base, J lost 4 bases, and 10 bases lay in between. CDR1 is MNHEY and CDR2 is SMNVEV in the germline V gene (reference sequence). The CDR3 covers 14 residues. The CDR3 protein is CASSLFRGGTEAFF. Here the CDR3 DNA reads TGTGCCAGCAGTTTATTCCGGGGGGGCACTGAAGCTTTCTTT.

The chain combines TRBV7-9 with TRBJ1-6, with a possible D match to TRBD1 (6 bases). This CDR3 has 11 residues. V dropped 5 bases and J dropped 15 bases, with 11 bases sitting between them. Germline CDR1 and CDR2: SEHNR and FQNEAQ (reference sequence). The CDR3 here is CASSRGQYLHF. Written as DNA, the CDR3 is TGTGCCAGCAGCCGTGGACAGTACCTCCACTTT.

This chain links TRBV5-6 with TRBJ2-1; 8 bases align to TRBD2. There are 16 residues in the CDR3. V lost 2 bases to trimming and J lost 5 bases; unmatched junction nucleotides: 9. CDR1 SGHDT and CDR2 YYEEEE come from the germline V gene. CDR3 sequence reads: CASSFGTGGKNNEQFF. Written as DNA, the CDR3 is TGTGCCAGCAGCTTCGGCACGGGGGGGAAGAACAATGAGCAGTTCTTC.

The chain links TRBV6-5 to TRBJ2-3; 9 nucleotides match TRBD2. CDR3 length: 15 residues. Germline V gene lookup returns CDR1 MNHEY and CDR2 SVGAGI. The junction had 12 bases not matched to a gene; V was cut back by 7 bases and J by 7 bases. DNA of the CDR3: TGTGCCAGCATCTTTCTAGCGGGGAGAGGAAATACGCAGTATTTT. Its protein product is CASIFLAGRGNTQYF.

In nucleotides, the CDR3 is TGTGCCAGCAGTGACGAGTTCTCTAGCAATCAGCCCCAGCATTTT. Its translation: CASSDEFSSNQPQHF. V is TRBV6-4 and J is TRBJ1-5; no clear D. This CDR3 is 15 amino acids long. Per the germline V gene, CDR1 is MRHNA and CDR2 is SNTAGT. Trimming took 2 bases from V and 0 from J, leaving 8 bases between them.

The chain combines TRBV10-3 with TRBJ1-4; tentatively, D is TRBD1 (6 bases). This CDR3 comprises 14 residues. Germline CDR1 is ENHRY and CDR2 is SYGVKD. The V end was cut by 9 bases, the J end by 0 bases, with 11 bases between. Written as DNA, the CDR3 is TGTGCCATAGGACAGTCTGCAACTAATGAAAAACTGTTTTTT. It specifies CAIGQSATNEKLFF.